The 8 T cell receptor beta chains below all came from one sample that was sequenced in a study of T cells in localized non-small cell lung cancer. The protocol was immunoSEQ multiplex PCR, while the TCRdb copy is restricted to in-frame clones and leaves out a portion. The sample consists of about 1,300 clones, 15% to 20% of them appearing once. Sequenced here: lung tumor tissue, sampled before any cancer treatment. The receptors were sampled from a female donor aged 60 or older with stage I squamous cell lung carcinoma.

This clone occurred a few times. This CDR3 is CASSPTAGAGNTIYF. In nucleotides, the CDR3 is TGTGCCAGCAGCCCCACGGCGGGGGCTGGAAACACCATATATTTT. J is TRBJ1-3 and V is TRBV14, with D perhaps TRBD1 (5 bases). In germline, CDR1 is SGHDN, CDR2 FVKESK. Trimming removed 4 bases from V and 2 bases from J, with 12 bases in between. This CDR3 has 15 amino acids.

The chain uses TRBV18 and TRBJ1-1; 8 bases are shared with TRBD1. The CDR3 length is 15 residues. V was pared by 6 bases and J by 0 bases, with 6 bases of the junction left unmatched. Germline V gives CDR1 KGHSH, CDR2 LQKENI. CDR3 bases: TGTGCCAGCTCTCAGGGGGCCAGACTGAACACTGAAGCTTTCTTT. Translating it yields CASSQGARLNTEAFF. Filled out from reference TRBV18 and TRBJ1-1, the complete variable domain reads NAGVMQNPRHLVRRRGQEARLRCSPMKGHSHVYWYRQLPEEGLKFMVYLQKENIIDESGMPKERFSAEFPKEGPSILRIQQVVRGDSAAYFCASSQGARLNTEAFFGQGTRLTVV.

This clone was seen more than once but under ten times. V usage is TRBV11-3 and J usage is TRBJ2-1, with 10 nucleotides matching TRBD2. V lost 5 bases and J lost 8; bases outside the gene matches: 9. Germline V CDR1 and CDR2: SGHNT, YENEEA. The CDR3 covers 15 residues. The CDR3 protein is CASSPRVAGGHEQFF. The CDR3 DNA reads TGTGCCAGCAGCCCCAGGGTAGCGGGAGGTCATGAGCAGTTCTTC.

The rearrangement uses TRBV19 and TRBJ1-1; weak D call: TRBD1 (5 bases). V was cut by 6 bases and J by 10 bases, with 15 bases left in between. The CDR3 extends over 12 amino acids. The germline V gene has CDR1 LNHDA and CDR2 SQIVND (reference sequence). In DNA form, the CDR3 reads TGTGCCAGTAGAGAACCCAGGGAGGGAGCTTTCTTT. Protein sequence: CASREPREGAFF. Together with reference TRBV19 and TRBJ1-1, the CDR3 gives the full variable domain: DGGITQSPKYLFRKEGQNVTLSCEQNLNHDAMYWYRQDPGQGLRLIYYSQIVNDFQKGDIAEGYSVSREKKESFPLTVTSAQKNPTAFYLCASREPREGAFFGQGTRLTVV.

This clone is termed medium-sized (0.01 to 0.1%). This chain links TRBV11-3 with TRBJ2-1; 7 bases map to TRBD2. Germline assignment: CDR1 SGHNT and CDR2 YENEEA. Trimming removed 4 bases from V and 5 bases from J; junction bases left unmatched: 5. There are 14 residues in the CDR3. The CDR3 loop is CASSWDGTNNEQFF. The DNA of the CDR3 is TGTGCCAGCAGCTGGGACGGGACTAACAATGAGCAGTTCTTC. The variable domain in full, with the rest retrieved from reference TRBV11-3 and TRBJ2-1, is EAGVVQSPRYKIIEKKQPVAFWCNPISGHNTLYWYLQNLGQGPELLIRYENEEAVDDSQLPKDRFSAERLKGVDSTLKIQPAELGDSAVYLCASSWDGTNNEQFFGPGTRLTVL.

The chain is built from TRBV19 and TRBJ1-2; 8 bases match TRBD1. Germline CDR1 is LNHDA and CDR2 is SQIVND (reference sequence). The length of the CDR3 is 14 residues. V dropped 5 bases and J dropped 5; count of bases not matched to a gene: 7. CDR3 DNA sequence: TGTGCCAGTAGTCCAACGGGACAGGCTTATGGCTACACCTTC. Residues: CASSPTGQAYGYTF. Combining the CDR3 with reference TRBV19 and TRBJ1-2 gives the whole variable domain DGGITQSPKYLFRKEGQNVTLSCEQNLNHDAMYWYRQDPGQGLRLIYYSQIVNDFQKGDIAEGYSVSREKKESFPLTVTSAQKNPTAFYLCASSPTGQAYGYTFGSGTRLTVV.

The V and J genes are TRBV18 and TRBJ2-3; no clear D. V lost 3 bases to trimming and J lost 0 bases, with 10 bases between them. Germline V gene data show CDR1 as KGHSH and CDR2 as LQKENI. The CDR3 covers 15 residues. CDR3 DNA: TGTGCCAGCTCACCGGAAGCGACTAGCACAGATACGCAGTATTTT. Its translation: CASSPEATSTDTQYF.

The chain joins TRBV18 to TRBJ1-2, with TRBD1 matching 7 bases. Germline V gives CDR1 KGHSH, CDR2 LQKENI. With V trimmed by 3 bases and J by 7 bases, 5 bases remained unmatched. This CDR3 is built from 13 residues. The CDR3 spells CASSPEQGRGYTF. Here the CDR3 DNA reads TGTGCCAGCTCACCCGAACAGGGGCGTGGCTACACCTTC.